This T cell receptor beta chain appears in the sequencing data of a study of neurological immune-mediated disorders. The CDR3 length is 15 residues. Germline loops: CDR1 SGHTA, CDR2 FQGNSA. Losses at the gene ends were 6 bases for V and 2 bases for J; bases not matched to a gene: 10. This clonotype was seen ten or more times. As yet, its antigen is unknown. Notes on the study in general: Private repertoires in all groups were suggested, as expanded clones shared no CDR3 amino acid sequences across subjects.

TCRdb independently ran MiXCR on the 5' RACE reads; one entry per CDR3 protein. The sample consists of about 90,000 distinct CDR3 sequences, about 12% of them appearing once. The time point denotes: longitudinal time-point 2. Unsorted libraries were generated from 2 million PBMCs held at -80 degrees C. V and J are TRBV7-2 and TRBJ2-7, with 7 bases aligning to TRBD2. The receptor was isolated from a female donor with HTLV-1-associated myelopathy (HAM/TSP). Specimen: PBMCs. The CDR3: CASSSEASGTYEQYF. The CDR3 DNA reads as TGTGCCAGCAGTTCAGAGGCTAGCGGAACCTACGAGCAGTACTTC.